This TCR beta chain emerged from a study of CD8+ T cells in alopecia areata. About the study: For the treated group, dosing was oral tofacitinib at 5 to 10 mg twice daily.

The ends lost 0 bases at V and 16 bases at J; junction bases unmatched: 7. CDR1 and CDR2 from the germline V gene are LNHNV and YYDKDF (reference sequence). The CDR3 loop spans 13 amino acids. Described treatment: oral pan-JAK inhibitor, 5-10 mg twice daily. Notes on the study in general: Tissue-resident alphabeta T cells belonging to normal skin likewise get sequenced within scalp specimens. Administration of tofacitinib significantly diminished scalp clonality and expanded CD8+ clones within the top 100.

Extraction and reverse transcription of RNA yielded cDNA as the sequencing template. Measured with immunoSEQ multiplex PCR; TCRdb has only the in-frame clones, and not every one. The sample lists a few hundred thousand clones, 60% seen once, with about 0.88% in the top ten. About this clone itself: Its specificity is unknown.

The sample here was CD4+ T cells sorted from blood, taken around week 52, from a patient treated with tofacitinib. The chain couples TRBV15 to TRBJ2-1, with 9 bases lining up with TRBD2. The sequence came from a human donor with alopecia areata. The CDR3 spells CATSRDLAGGRFF. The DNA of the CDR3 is TGTGCCACCAGCAGAGATCTGGCGGGGGGGCGATTCTTC.